The 13 T cell receptor beta chains below all came from one sample that was sequenced in a study of blood T cells in healthy people across ages. Through a sample-barcoded 5' primer and a J-beta primer mix, a second PCR was run for roughly 6 to 12 cycles. TCRdb recomputed calls from the 5' RACE reads with MiXCR, one row per CDR3 protein. This table holds about 750,000 distinct CDR3 sequences, roughly 53% found once. Sequences were obtained from blood. The receptors derive from an elderly man in good health.

The genes are TRBV6-5 and TRBJ2-7, with D hard to call. CDR1 and CDR2 from the germline V gene are MNHEY and SVGAGI. The CDR3 sequence is 13 residues long. Trimming cost V 0 bases and J 12 bases, with 15 bases left between them. The CDR3 spells CASSYSNAGSAYF. CDR3 in DNA: TGTGCCAGCAGTTACTCGAATGCTGGTTCCGCGTACTTC.

This clonotype came up a few times. The chain recombines TRBV9 with TRBJ2-3, with 7 positions matching TRBD2. Trimming cost V 0 bases and J 2 bases; bases outside gene matches: 9. Germline CDR1 is SGDLS and CDR2 is YYNGEE. The CDR3 totals 17 residues. The CDR3 loop reads CASSVEGPGLPTDTQYF. The CDR3 DNA sequence: TGTGCCAGCAGCGTAGAGGGGCCGGGACTACCCACAGATACGCAGTATTTT.

CDR3 region: CASSQVPSGELFF. The CDR3 DNA reads as TGTGCCAGCAGCCAAGTACCCAGCGGGGAGCTGTTTTTT. The chain employs TRBV3-1 and TRBJ2-2; D gene uncertain. The germline V gene has CDR1 LGHDT and CDR2 YNNKEL (reference sequence). This CDR3 is built from 13 residues. V was shortened by 1 base and J by 7 bases, with 7 bases between the two germline ends.

The V gene is TRBV27, the J gene TRBJ1-1; D uncertain. Trimming left V 4 bases short and J 3 bases short, with 12 bases between. The CDR3 length is 14 residues. Per the germline V gene, CDR1 is MNHEY and CDR2 is SMNVEV (reference sequence). This CDR3 reads CASSSGALYTEAFF. The CDR3 DNA is TGTGCCAGCAGTTCCGGCGCCTTGTACACTGAAGCTTTCTTT.

V and J are TRBV28 and TRBJ2-3; 7 positions match TRBD2. The V gene end was trimmed by 5 bases and the J gene end by 0 bases; junction bases not matched to a gene: 8. Germline V lookup: CDR1 MDHEN, CDR2 SYDVKM. This CDR3 is 16 amino acids long. This chain's CDR3 is CASSPRGEGSTDTQYF. The DNA for the CDR3 is TGTGCCAGCAGTCCGCGCGGGGAGGGTAGCACAGATACGCAGTATTTT.

This clonotype was recorded only once. The chain employs TRBV12-3 or TRBV12-4 and TRBJ1-1; D is unresolved. The CDR3 length is 15 residues. V was trimmed by 7 bases and J by 2 bases, leaving 17 bases between them. CDR3 region: CASNLLGTLNTEAFF. CDR3 nucleotides: TGTGCCAGCAACCTACTGGGAACATTAAACACTGAAGCTTTCTTT.

The table lists this clonotype with a few counts. The chain uses TRBV28 and TRBJ2-7, with D perhaps assigned TRBD1 or TRBD2 (5 bases each). Trimming left V 6 bases short and J 6 bases short, with 18 bases between. This CDR3 has 14 amino acids. Germline assignment: CDR1 MDHEN and CDR2 SYDVKM. CDR3 residues: CASSDGSGRGEQYF. In DNA, the CDR3 is TGTGCCAGCAGCGATGGATCGGGAAGGGGCGAGCAGTACTTC.

This clonotype was counted a few times. The V gene is TRBV12-3 or TRBV12-4, the J gene TRBJ2-3, with 8 bases aligning to TRBD1. The CDR3 is 15 amino acids. V dropped 3 bases and J dropped 4; count of bases not matched to a gene: 6. CDR3 protein: CASSFLGQAADTQYF. CDR3 nucleotides: TGTGCCAGCAGTTTTTTGGGACAGGCGGCAGATACGCAGTATTTT.

The chain links TRBV2 to TRBJ2-1; no firm D call. Germline CDR1 SNHLY, CDR2 FYNNEI. The CDR3 covers 15 residues. Between the trimmed V and J ends, which lost 8 bases and 3 bases, there was a span of 17 bases. The DNA for the CDR3 is TGTGCCAGCTCGGAGAGGCGCCTCCTCTACAATGAGCAGTTCTTC. Translation gives CASSERRLLYNEQFF.

This clonotype was detected only a few times. This chain joins TRBV28 and TRBJ2-5; unclear D gene. Germline lookup yields CDR1 MDHEN and CDR2 SYDVKM. This CDR3 comprises 16 residues. V lost 0 bases to trimming and J lost 1 base, with 12 bases between them. The CDR3 region is CASSLWSGTIQETQYF. As DNA, the CDR3 is TGTGCCAGCAGTTTATGGTCGGGTACCATCCAAGAGACCCAGTACTTC.

The chain is built from TRBV5-1 and TRBJ2-7; the match to TRBD2 covers 10 bases. With V trimmed by 5 bases and J by 2 bases, 10 bases remained unmatched. The germline CDR1 and CDR2 sequences are SGHRS and YFSETQ. This CDR3 has 16 amino acids. The CDR3 DNA follows: TGCGCCAGCAGGGCCGGTCTAGCGGGAGCCCCCTACGAGCAGTACTTC. Its translation: CASRAGLAGAPYEQYF.

The sample holds a few counts of this clonotype. The rearrangement joins TRBV20-1 to TRBJ2-5; TRBD2 agrees at 7 bases. The CDR3 is 15 amino acids. V lost 0 bases to trimming and J lost 5 bases; unmatched junction nucleotides: 9. CDR1 and CDR2 (germline): DFQATT, SNEGSKA (reference sequence). CDR3 DNA: TGCAGTGCTAGAGATCCCGCGGGAGAAGGGGAGACCCAGTACTTC. Its protein is CSARDPAGEGETQYF.

The sample holds a few counts of this clonotype. The gene calls are TRBV21-1 and TRBJ1-2; the table's D call of TRBD1 was not tested on the DNA. TRBV21-1 is a pseudogene. This CDR3 spans 13 amino acids. The CDR3 coding sequence is TGTGCCAGCGGTCAACCGGGACAAGGGGGCTACACCTTC. Its protein product is CASGQPGQGGYTF.